This is a list of T cell receptor beta chains from one sample in a study of T cell clonotyping in hematopoietic cell transplantation. Sequencing used immunoSEQ multiplex PCR; TCRdb keeps in-frame clones, though not all of them. The profile shows about 27,000 clones, approximately 96% of them singletons. The specimen was peripheral blood mononuclear cells. The receptors stem from a man between 45 and 60 years old in good health. Some clones in this sample may be carry-over from other donors' samples. Both conserved end residues are part of each CDR3. The D gene is left open where the match is weak. Some rows have no size entry. The others give once, few or many, or a class for an expanded clone.

clone size: once
D gene: NA
J gene: TRBJ2-7
V gene: TRBV7-2
CDR3 protein: CASSLDFGIQYF
CDR3 DNA: TGTGCCAGCAGCTTAGATTTCGGCATACAGTACTTC

clone size: NA
D gene: NA
J gene: TRBJ2-3
V gene: TRBV7-2
CDR3 protein: CASSLFTDTQYF
CDR3 DNA: TGTGCCAGCAGCTTATTCACAGATACGCAGTATTTT

clone size: NA
D gene: NA
J gene: TRBJ1-4
V gene: TRBV7-6
CDR3 protein: CASSAGRNEKLFF
CDR3 DNA: TGTGCCAGCAGCGCGGGGCGTAATGAAAAACTGTTTTTT

clone size: NA
D gene: TRBD1
J gene: TRBJ1-2
V gene: TRBV29-1
CDR3 protein: CSVVSVFGTGGGVYGYTF
CDR3 DNA: TGCAGCGTTGTAAGTGTTTTTGGGACAGGGGGCGGCGTCTATGGCTACACCTTC

clone size: once
D gene: NA
J gene: TRBJ2-3
V gene: TRBV6-6
CDR3 protein: CASSYSWQGPTDTQYF
CDR3 DNA: TGTGCCAGCAGTTACTCGTGGCAGGGGCCGACAGATACGCAGTATTTT

clone size: NA
D gene: NA
J gene: TRBJ1-6
V gene: TRBV29-1
CDR3 protein: CSVEYANSPLHF
CDR3 DNA: TGCAGCGTTGAGTACGCAAATTCACCCCTCCACTTT

clone size: NA
D gene: TRBD1
J gene: TRBJ2-5
V gene: TRBV9
CDR3 protein: CASSGGTGARETQYF
CDR3 DNA: TGTGCCAGCAGCGGGGGGACAGGGGCGAGGGAGACCCAGTACTTC

clone size: NA
D gene: TRBD1
J gene: TRBJ1-2
V gene: TRBV19
CDR3 protein: CASTLGQGSDYGYTF
CDR3 DNA: TGTGCCAGTACCTTGGGACAGGGCTCTGACTATGGCTACACCTTC

clone size: NA
D gene: NA
J gene: TRBJ2-7
V gene: TRBV30
CDR3 protein: CAWSFLGPQTGF
CDR3 DNA: TGTGCCTGGAGTTTCCTAGGACCACAAACAGGCTTC

clone size: NA
D gene: TRBD1
J gene: TRBJ2-2
V gene: TRBV29-1
CDR3 protein: CSVTTGTNTGELFF
CDR3 DNA: TGCAGCGTTACGACAGGGACGAACACCGGGGAGCTGTTTTTT

clone size: NA
D gene: NA
J gene: TRBJ1-4
V gene: TRBV4-3
CDR3 protein: CASSQDPGGAGEKLFF
CDR3 DNA: TGCGCCAGCAGCCAAGATCCGGGGGGCGCCGGTGAAAAACTGTTTTTT

clone size: NA
D gene: NA
J gene: TRBJ2-3
V gene: TRBV7-3
CDR3 protein: CASSLPTDTQYF
CDR3 DNA: TGTGCCAGCAGCTTACCGACAGATACGCAGTATTTT

clone size: NA
D gene: TRBD2
J gene: TRBJ2-1
V gene: TRBV28
CDR3 protein: CASSLPGGNEQFF
CDR3 DNA: TGTGCCAGCAGTCTCCCGGGGGGGAATGAGCAGTTCTTC

clone size: NA
D gene: NA
J gene: TRBJ1-3
V gene: TRBV9
CDR3 protein: CASSQPISGGNTIYF
CDR3 DNA: TGTGCCAGCAGCCAACCAATTTCGGGGGGAAACACCATATATTTT

clone size: once
D gene: TRBD1
J gene: TRBJ1-3
V gene: TRBV9
CDR3 protein: CASSSRTGVNTIYF
CDR3 DNA: TGTGCCAGCAGCTCGCGGACAGGGGTAAACACCATATATTTT

clone size: once
D gene: TRBD2
J gene: TRBJ2-1
V gene: TRBV2
CDR3 protein: CASSEGSGAYNEQFF
CDR3 DNA: TGTGCCAGCAGTGAGGGTAGCGGGGCCTACAATGAGCAGTTCTTC

clone size: NA
D gene: TRBD1
J gene: TRBJ1-1
V gene: TRBV29-1
CDR3 protein: CSVVRQGKGTEAFF
CDR3 DNA: TGCAGCGTGGTAAGACAGGGCAAGGGCACTGAAGCTTTCTTT

clone size: NA
D gene: NA
J gene: TRBJ1-5
V gene: TRBV1
CDR3 protein: CTSSQTRDRESPPVNQPQHF
CDR3 DNA: TGCACCAGCAGCCAAACCCGGGACAGGGAGAGTCCCCCCGTAAATCAGCCCCAGCATTTT

clone size: NA
D gene: TRBD2
J gene: TRBJ2-5
V gene: TRBV19
CDR3 protein: CASTSGGGVETQYF
CDR3 DNA: TGTGCCAGTACTAGCGGGGGGGGAGTGGAGACCCAGTACTTC

clone size: NA
D gene: NA
J gene: TRBJ2-7
V gene: TRBV25-1
CDR3 protein: CASSEYRDGEQYF
CDR3 DNA: TGTGCCAGCAGTGAGTACAGGGACGGCGAGCAGTACTTC

clone size: NA
D gene: NA
J gene: TRBJ2-2
V gene: TRBV6-1
CDR3 protein: CASIVGPGDTGELFF
CDR3 DNA: TGTGCCAGCATAGTCGGCCCAGGGGACACCGGGGAGCTGTTTTTT

clone size: NA
D gene: TRBD2
J gene: TRBJ2-1
V gene: TRBV5-1
CDR3 protein: CASSPTSGSYNEQFF
CDR3 DNA: TGCGCCAGCAGCCCGACTAGCGGGTCCTACAATGAGCAGTTCTTC

clone size: NA
D gene: NA
J gene: TRBJ1-5
V gene: TRBV11-2
CDR3 protein: CASSLGRGNQPQHF
CDR3 DNA: TGTGCCAGCAGCTTAGGCCGGGGAAATCAGCCCCAGCATTTT

clone size: NA
D gene: NA
J gene: TRBJ2-2
V gene: TRBV4-3
CDR3 protein: CASSQEGVNTGELFF
CDR3 DNA: TGCGCCAGCAGCCAAGAGGGCGTAAACACCGGGGAGCTGTTTTTT

clone size: NA
D gene: TRBD1
J gene: TRBJ1-5
V gene: TRBV5-8
CDR3 protein: CASSLEGQGNQPQHF
CDR3 DNA: TGTGCCAGCAGCTTGGAAGGACAGGGGAATCAGCCCCAGCATTTT

clone size: NA
D gene: TRBD2
J gene: TRBJ2-7
V gene: TRBV7-2
CDR3 protein: CASSRTSGWSSYEQYF
CDR3 DNA: TGTGCCAGCAGCCGGACTAGCGGATGGAGCTCCTACGAGCAGTACTTC

clone size: NA
D gene: NA
J gene: TRBJ1-5
V gene: TRBV30
CDR3 protein: CAWSVQGPKLGQPQHF
CDR3 DNA: TGTGCCTGGAGTGTACAGGGACCTAAGTTGGGGCAGCCCCAGCATTTT

clone size: NA
D gene: NA
J gene: TRBJ1-5
V gene: TRBV10-3
CDR3 protein: CAISESRDAPTQHF
CDR3 DNA: TGTGCCATCAGTGAGTCTAGGGACGCCCCGACCCAGCATTTT

clone size: once
D gene: NA
J gene: TRBJ2-3
V gene: TRBV6-5
CDR3 protein: CASTIGQNTDTQYF
CDR3 DNA: TGTGCCAGCACCATCGGACAGAACACAGATACGCAGTATTTT